This T cell receptor (beta chain) was sequenced during a study of OX40 agonist ivuxolimab in advanced cancers. General observations from the study: Partial responders at 0.1-3.0 mg/kg showed near-lowest clonal expansion.

The CDR3 is 14 residues long. The V end was cut by 1 base, the J end by 2 bases, with 9 bases between. Germline assignment: CDR1 SGDLS and CDR2 YYNGEE. The sample holds a few counts of this clone. Antigen unknown. Libraries were prepared by immunoSEQ multiplex PCR; TCRdb keeps only in-frame clonotypes and omits some of them. Altogether 60,000 to 75,000 clones are present, approximately 90% being singletons, with the ten largest covering 1.3%. This TCR was recovered from an adult with an advanced solid tumor such as melanoma, head and neck, liver or kidney cancer. The source material was CD4+ or CD8+ T cells sorted from blood, sampled in a trial of the OX40 agonist ivuxolimab. The chain carries TRBV9 and TRBJ1-1, with unresolved D. CDR3 nucleotides: TGTGCCAGCAGCGTAATCCTGTCTAACACTGAAGCTTTCTTT. Translation gives CASSVILSNTEAFF.